The entry below describes one T cell receptor (beta chain). The target of this receptor is not known. Per-base quality was not reported, and no clone a single base away is much larger than it. The data originate from a study of lymphopenia after photon versus proton radiotherapy (dated by TCRdb to about 2019). Some background on the complete study: The study compared the immunological effects of photon versus proton radiation therapy in patients with gastrointestinal tumors who developed high-grade lymphopenia. The cohort included roughly 18 patients with gastrointestinal tumors who developed lymphopenia after receiving either photon or proton therapy. The goal of the study was to describe how the two radiation modalities differ in their effects on the immune system.

Study-level results and caveats: Across the cohort, a larger post-nadir drop in TCR diversity was inversely correlated with overall survival time among patients who died. The survival association was assessed only in patients who died, and the authors presented better survival with proton therapy as a possibility rather than a demonstrated result. After the lymphocyte count nadir, oligoclonal expansion, especially of CD8+ Temra cells, was observed in photon-treated repertoires, and the drop in diversity was driven by this expansion. Relative stability during treatment was observed in proton-treated patients, whereas loss of naive T cells and TCR diversity and gain of effector/memory populations were observed in photon-treated patients.

The library was made by the immunoSEQ multiplex PCR assay. Alongside multiparametric flow cytometry, deep sequencing of rearranged TCR beta loci was used to profile the T cell repertoires. What TCRdb holds here is the immuneACCESS table cut down to in-frame rearrangements. Part of the clones is not present; checked against another copy, under half of the missing clones reflect an unresolved V gene, and the others are unexplained. This sample lists 40,000 or so clones; 85% were detected once. About 2% of the sample goes to the ten largest clones. Measured from the cysteine to the phenylalanine, the CDR3 is 17 residues long. Only the CDR3 region is kept as DNA, spanning 51 bases read in frame from base 1. CDR1 is given as SGHTS and CDR2 as YDEGEE, both from the germline V gene. V sheds 4 bases and J sheds 1 base, leaving 18 bases between their ends.

This receptor chain uses TRBV5-8 and TRBJ1-5; the D region possibly corresponds to TRBD1 (5 bases align). The clonotype comes from a man aged 40-49 years with gastric cancer. Sequencing was performed on peripheral blood, taken from a patient treated with photon-based radiotherapy. The encoded CDR3 is CASSPGWGVGSNQPQHF. The nucleotide sequence is given as TGTGCCAGCAGCCCAGGTTGGGGGGTCGGGAGCAATCAGCCCCAGCATTTT.